This TCR beta chain was sequenced during a study of blood T cells in healthy people across ages. Primers used in a second PCR of roughly 7 to 12 cycles were a sample-barcoded 5' primer and a J-beta primer mix. Each CDR3 protein gets one entry after TCRdb re-called the 5' RACE reads with MiXCR. Here the sample spans 870,000 or so distinct CDR3 sequences, 25% to 30% being singletons. This clonotype was observed many times. Its antigen is unknown. Study-wide results and limits: Long-lived and aged donors differed, with more naive CD4+ cells and higher diversity in the long-lived.

The clonotype was recovered from a woman of 80 years or more in good health. Sequenced: blood.

The CDR3 DNA reads as TGTGCCAGCAGTGAAGCGACAGGGGGCCAGCCCCAGCATTTT. Translation gives CASSEATGGQPQHF. The J gene is TRBJ1-5, the V gene TRBV2; 10 nucleotides agree with TRBD1. The CDR3 length is 14 residues. The junction had 0 bases not matched to a gene; V was cut back by 0 bases and J by 7 bases. CDR1 and CDR2 from the germline V gene are SNHLY and FYNNEI.